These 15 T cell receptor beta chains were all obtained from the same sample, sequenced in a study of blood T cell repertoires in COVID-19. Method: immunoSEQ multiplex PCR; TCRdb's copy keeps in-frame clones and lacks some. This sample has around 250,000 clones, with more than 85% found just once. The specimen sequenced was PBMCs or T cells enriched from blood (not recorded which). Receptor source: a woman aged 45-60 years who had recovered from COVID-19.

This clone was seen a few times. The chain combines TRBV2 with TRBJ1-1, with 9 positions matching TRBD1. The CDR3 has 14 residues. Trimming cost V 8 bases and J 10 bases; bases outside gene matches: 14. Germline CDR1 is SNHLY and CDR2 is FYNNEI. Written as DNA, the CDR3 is TGTGCCAGCCGTGGGACAGGGATTTATAGTGGAGCTTTCTTT. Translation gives CASRGTGIYSGAFF.

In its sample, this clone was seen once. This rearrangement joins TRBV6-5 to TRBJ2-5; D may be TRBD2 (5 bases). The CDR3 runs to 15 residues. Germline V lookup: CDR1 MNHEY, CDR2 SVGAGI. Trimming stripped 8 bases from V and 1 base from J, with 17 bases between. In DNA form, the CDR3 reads TGTGCCAGCCGCGTCGGAGGCCTCTTCCAAGAGACCCAGTACTTC. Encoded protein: CASRVGGLFQETQYF.

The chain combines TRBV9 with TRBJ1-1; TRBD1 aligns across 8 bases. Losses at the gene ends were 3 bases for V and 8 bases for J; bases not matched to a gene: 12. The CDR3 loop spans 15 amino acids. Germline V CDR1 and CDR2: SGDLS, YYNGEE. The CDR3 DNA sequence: TGTGCCAGCAGCGCCGACAGGGGCCCCAAACCCGAAGCTTTCTTT. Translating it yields CASSADRGPKPEAFF.

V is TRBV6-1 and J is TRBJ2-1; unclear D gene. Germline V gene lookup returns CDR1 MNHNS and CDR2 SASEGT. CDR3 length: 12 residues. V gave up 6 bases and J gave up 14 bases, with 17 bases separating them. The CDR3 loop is CASSRNEAPEFF. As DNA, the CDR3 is TGTGCCAGCAGCCGAAATGAGGCCCCCGAGTTCTTC.

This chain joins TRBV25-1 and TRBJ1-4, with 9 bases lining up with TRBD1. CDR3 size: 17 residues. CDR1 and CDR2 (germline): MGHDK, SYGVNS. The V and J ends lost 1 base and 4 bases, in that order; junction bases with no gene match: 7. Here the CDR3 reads CASSELMTGGYNEKLFF. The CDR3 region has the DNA TGTGCCAGCAGTGAATTGATGACAGGGGGTTATAATGAAAAACTGTTTTTT.

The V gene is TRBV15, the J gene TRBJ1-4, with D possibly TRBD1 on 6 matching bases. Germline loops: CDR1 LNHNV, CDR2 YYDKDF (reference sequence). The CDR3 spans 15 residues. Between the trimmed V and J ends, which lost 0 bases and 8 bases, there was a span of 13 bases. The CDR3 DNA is TGTGCCACCAGCAGAGAAACAGGGCCGGGCGAAAAACTGTTTTTT. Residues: CATSRETGPGEKLFF.

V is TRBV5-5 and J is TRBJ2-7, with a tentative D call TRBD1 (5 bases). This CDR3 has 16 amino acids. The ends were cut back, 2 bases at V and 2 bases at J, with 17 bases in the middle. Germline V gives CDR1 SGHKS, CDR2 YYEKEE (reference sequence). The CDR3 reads CASSFNPGLNPYEQYF. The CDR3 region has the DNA TGTGCCAGCAGCTTCAACCCAGGGCTCAATCCCTACGAGCAGTACTTC.

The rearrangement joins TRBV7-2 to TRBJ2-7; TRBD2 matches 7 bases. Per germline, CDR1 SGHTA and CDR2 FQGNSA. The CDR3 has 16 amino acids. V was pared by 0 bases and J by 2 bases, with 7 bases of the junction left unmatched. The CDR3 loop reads CASSLATSGATYEQYF. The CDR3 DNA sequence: TGTGCCAGCAGCTTAGCGACCAGCGGGGCAACCTACGAGCAGTACTTC.

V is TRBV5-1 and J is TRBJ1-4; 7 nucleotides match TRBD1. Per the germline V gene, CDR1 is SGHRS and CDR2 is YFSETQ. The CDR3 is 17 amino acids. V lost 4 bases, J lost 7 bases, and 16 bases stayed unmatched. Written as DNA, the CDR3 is TGCGCCAGCAGCCCCCAACAGGGGAACCATCCAGGTGAAAAACTGTTTTTT. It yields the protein CASSPQQGNHPGEKLFF.

The CDR3 nucleotides read TGTGCCTGGAGTTTAAACACTGAAGCTTTCTTT. It specifies CAWSLNTEAFF. J is TRBJ1-1 and V is TRBV30; D not resolved. The CDR3 length is 11 residues. Looked up from germline, CDR1 is GTSNPN and CDR2 is SVGIG (reference sequence). V lost 2 bases and J 2 bases, leaving 3 bases between the germline ends.

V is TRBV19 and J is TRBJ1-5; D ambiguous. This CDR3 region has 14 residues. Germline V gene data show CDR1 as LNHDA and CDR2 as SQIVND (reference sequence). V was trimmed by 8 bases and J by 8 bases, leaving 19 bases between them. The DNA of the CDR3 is TGTGCCAGTGCACCCCAACGGGGTGTAGAGCCCCAGCATTTT. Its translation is CASAPQRGVEPQHF.

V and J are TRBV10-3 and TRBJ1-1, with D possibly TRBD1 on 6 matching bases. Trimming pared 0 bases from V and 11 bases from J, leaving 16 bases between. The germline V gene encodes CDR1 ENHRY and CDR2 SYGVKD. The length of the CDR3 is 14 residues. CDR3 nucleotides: TGTGCCATCAGTGAGTCAAGGGGGACCTCGGAGGCTTTCTTT. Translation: CAISESRGTSEAFF.

CDR3 in DNA: TGTGCCAGCAGGGCTTCTGGCGGGACCTACAATGAGCAGTTCTTC. Its protein is CASRASGGTYNEQFF. The V and J genes are TRBV2 and TRBJ2-1; weak D call: TRBD2 (6 bases). Trimming took 6 bases from V and 2 from J, leaving 14 bases between them. The CDR3 contains 15 residues. Germline assignment: CDR1 SNHLY and CDR2 FYNNEI. Full variable domain (outside the CDR3, taken from reference TRBV2 and TRBJ2-1): EPEVTQTPSHQVTQMGQEVILRCVPISNHLYFYWYRQILGQKVEFLVSFYNNEISEKSEIFDDQFSVERPDGSNFTLKIRSTKLEDSAMYFCASRASGGTYNEQFFGPGTRLTVL.

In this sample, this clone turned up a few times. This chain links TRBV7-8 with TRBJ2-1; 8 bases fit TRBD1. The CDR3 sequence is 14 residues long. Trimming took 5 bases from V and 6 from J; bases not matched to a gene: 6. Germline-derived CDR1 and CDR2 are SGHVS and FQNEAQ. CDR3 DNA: TGTGCCAGCAGCCGGACAGGGTTTCTCAATGAGCAGTTCTTC. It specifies CASSRTGFLNEQFF.

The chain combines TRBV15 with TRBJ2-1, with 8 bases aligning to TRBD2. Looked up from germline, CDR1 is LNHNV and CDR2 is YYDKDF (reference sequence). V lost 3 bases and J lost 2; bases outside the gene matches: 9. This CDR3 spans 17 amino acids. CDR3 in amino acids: CATSRSSSGLAYNEQFF. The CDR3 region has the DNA TGTGCCACCAGCAGGAGTAGTTCGGGACTAGCCTACAATGAGCAGTTCTTC.